This T cell receptor beta chain originates from a study of sequential checkpoint blockade in melanoma. The overall study: About two dozen patients had matched tumor biopsies before treatment and at week 13 after nivolumab or ipilimumab alone. General observations from the study: About 30 times likelier clinical benefit followed increased tumor T-cell fraction and clonality. PD-L1 staining and CD8+ counts, not mutational load, tracked tumor T-cell clonality.

Here immunoSEQ multiplex PCR was the method, and the copy in TCRdb shows in-frame clones only, minus some. The listing records a few dozen clones. Regarding treatment: randomized to nivolumab then ipilimumab (arm A) or the reverse (arm B). None of the patients previously received DNA-damaging chemotherapy. Concerning this clone itself: As yet, its antigen is unknown.

The V segment lost 4 bases and the J segment 1 base; nucleotides outside the gene matches: 23. This CDR3 spans 21 amino acids. Germline assignment: CDR1 SGHRS and CDR2 YFSETQ. Sequences were derived from tumor tissue (inferred from file names), sampled from a patient given nivolumab and ipilimumab in sequence. This chain links TRBV5-1 with TRBJ2-7, with 10 bases lining up with TRBD2. The clonotype was recovered from a human donor with melanoma. CDR3 in amino acids: CASSHDPGTSGVEQGSYEQYF. The CDR3 DNA is TGCGCCAGCAGCCACGACCCGGGAACTAGCGGGGTCGAACAAGGTTCCTACGAGCAGTACTTC.